This T cell receptor beta chain was sequenced for a study of T-cell memory formation after mild COVID-19. This clonotype was detected ten times or more. The target antigen is unknown. Points from the study as a whole: Day 15 to 85 contracting clones showed balanced CD4/CD8; later expanders leaned CD4+. Mainly CM and EM harbored the contracting CD4+ clones; mainly EMRA harbored the CD8+ ones.

Trimming took off 4 bases at V and 0 bases at J, with 15 bases between the two ends. The CDR3 length is 16 residues. 5'RACE primed at constant segments yielded TCR alpha and TCR beta cDNA libraries bearing sample barcodes and UMIs. TCRdb redid the calling of the 5' RACE reads with MiXCR, one entry per CDR3 protein. This table has 250,000 to 300,000 distinct CDR3 sequences, about a sixth appearing once. This TCR derives from a young man who had mild COVID-19 (a few samples of this study predate the infection). Cell type and time point are not known. V is TRBV12-3 or TRBV12-4 and J is TRBJ1-1; tentative D call: TRBD1 (6 bases). Material for sequencing was PBMCs or a T cell subset sorted from them (not recorded which). The CDR3 region is CASSYNGGLMNTEAFF. CDR3 DNA: TGTGCCAGCAGTTATAACGGGGGGCTAATGAACACTGAAGCTTTCTTT.